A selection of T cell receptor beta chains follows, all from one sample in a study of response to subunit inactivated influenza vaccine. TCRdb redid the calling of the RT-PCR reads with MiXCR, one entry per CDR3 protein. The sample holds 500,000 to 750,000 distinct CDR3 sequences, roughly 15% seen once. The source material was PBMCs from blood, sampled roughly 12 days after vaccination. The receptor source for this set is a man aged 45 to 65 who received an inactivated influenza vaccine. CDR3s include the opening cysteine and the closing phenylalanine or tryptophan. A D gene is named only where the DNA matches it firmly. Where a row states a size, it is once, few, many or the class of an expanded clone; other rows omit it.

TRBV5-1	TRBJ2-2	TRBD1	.	CASSIRPGTGNTGELFF	TGCGCCAGCAGCATACGCCCCGGGACAGGGAACACCGGGGAGCTGTTTTTT
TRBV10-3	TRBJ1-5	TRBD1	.	CAISDRDSLNQPQHF	TGTGCCATCAGTGATCGGGACAGTCTTAACCAGCCCCAGCATTTT
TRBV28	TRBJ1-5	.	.	CASSLKGWVPGNQPQHF	TGTGCCAGCAGTTTAAAGGGATGGGTGCCGGGCAATCAGCCCCAGCATTTT
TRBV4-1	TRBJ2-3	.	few	CASSQPTRTDTQYF	TGCGCCAGCAGCCAGCCAACACGGACAGATACGCAGTATTTT
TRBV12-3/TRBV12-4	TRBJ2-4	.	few	CASSLVQGTLAKNIQYF	TGTGCCAGCAGTTTGGTACAGGGAACACTAGCCAAAAACATTCAGTACTTC
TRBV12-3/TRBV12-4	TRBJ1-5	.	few	CASSFFHGGQHF	TGTGCCAGCAGTTTCTTTCATGGGGGCCAGCATTTT
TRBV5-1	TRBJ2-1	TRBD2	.	CASSLASSGASYNEQFF	TGCGCCAGCAGCTTGGCTTCTAGCGGGGCGTCCTACAATGAGCAGTTCTTC
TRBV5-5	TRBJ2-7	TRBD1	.	CASSFTQNLGTGLDEQYF	TGTGCCAGCAGTTTCACACAGAATCTCGGGACAGGGTTGGACGAGCAGTACTTC
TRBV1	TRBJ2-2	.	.	CTSSQDNYLAGVGGELFF	TGCACCAGCAGCCAAGACAACTACCTAGCGGGGGTAGGCGGGGAGCTGTTTTTT
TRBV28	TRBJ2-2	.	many	CASSPLVNTGELFF	TGTGCCAGCAGCCCACTAGTAAACACCGGGGAGCTGTTTTTT
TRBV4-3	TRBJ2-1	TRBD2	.	CASSQEPSGYNEQFF	TGCGCCAGCAGCCAAGAACCTAGCGGCTACAATGAGCAGTTCTTC
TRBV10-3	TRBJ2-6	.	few	CAIRGSGANVLTF	TGTGCCATCAGGGGGTCTGGGGCCAACGTCCTGACTTTC